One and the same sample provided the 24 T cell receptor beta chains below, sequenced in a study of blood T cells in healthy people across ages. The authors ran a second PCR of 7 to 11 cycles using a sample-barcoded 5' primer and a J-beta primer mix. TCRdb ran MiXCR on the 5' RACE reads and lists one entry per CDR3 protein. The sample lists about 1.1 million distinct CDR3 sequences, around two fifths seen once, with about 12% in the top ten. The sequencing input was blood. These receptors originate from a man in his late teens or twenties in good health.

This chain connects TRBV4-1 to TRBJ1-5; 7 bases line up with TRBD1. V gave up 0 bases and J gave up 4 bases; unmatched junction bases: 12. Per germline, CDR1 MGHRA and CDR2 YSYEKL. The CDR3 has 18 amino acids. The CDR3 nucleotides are TGCGCCAGCAGCCAAGACTTGGTCGCCGGGACAGAAAATCAGCCCCAGCATTTT. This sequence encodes CASSQDLVAGTENQPQHF.

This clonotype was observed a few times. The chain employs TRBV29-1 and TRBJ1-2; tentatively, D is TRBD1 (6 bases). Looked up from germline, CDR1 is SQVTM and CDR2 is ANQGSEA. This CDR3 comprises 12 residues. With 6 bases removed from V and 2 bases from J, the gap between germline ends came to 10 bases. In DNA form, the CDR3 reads TGCAGCGTCATGACAGGAAACTATGGCTACACCTTC. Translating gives CSVMTGNYGYTF.

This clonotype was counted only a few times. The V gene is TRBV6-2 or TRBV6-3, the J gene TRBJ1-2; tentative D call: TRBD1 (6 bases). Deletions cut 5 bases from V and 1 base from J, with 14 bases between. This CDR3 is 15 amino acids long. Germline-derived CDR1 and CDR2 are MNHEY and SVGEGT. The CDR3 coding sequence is TGTGCCAGCAGTCCATCGACAGGAGGTAACTATGGCTACACCTTC. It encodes CASSPSTGGNYGYTF.

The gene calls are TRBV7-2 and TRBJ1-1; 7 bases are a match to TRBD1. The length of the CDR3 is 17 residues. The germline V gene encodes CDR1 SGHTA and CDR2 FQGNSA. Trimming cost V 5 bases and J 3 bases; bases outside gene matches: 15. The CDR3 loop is CASSPTSTGPPHTEAFF. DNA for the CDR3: TGTGCCAGCAGCCCCACTTCGACAGGGCCGCCCCACACTGAAGCTTTCTTT.

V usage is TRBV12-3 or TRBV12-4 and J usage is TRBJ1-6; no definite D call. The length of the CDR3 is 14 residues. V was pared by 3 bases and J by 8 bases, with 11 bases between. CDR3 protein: CASSFAGGDSPLHF. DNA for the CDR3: TGTGCCAGCAGTTTCGCGGGAGGAGATTCACCCCTCCACTTT.

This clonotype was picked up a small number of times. CDR3 nucleotides: TGCGCCAGCAGCCAAGATCGAGGCAATCCAGCCAATTCACCCCTCCACTTT. This sequence encodes CASSQDRGNPANSPLHF. This rearrangement joins TRBV4-3 to TRBJ1-6, with D uncertain. This CDR3 is built from 17 residues. The V gene's germline CDR1 is LGHNA and CDR2 YSLEER. The V and J ends lost 0 bases and 7 bases respectively, with 16 bases between them.

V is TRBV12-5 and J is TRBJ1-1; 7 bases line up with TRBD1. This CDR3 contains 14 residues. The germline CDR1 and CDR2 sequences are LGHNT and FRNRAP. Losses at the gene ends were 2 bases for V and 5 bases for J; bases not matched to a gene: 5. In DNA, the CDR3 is TGTGCTAGTGGTTTGTTTCAGGGGGGTACTGAAGCTTTCTTT. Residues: CASGLFQGGTEAFF.

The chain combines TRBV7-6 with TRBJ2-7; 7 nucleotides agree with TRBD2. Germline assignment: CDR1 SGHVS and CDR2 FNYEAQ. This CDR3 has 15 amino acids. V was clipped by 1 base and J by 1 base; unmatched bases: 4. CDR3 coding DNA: TGTGCCAGCAGCTTAGAAGCTAGCGGATCCTACGAGCAGTACTTC. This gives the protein CASSLEASGSYEQYF. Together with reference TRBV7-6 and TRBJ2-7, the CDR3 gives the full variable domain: GAGVSQSPRYKVTKRGQDVALRCDPISGHVSLYWYRQALGQGPEFLTYFNYEAQQDKSGLPNDRFSAERPEGSISTLTIQRTEQRDSAMYRCASSLEASGSYEQYFGPGTRLTVT.

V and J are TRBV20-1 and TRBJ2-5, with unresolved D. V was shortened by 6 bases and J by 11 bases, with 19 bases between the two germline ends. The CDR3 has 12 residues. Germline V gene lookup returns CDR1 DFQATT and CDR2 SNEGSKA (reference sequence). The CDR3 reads CSATSGYNEQYF. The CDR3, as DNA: TGCAGTGCAACCTCAGGTTACAATGAGCAGTACTTC.

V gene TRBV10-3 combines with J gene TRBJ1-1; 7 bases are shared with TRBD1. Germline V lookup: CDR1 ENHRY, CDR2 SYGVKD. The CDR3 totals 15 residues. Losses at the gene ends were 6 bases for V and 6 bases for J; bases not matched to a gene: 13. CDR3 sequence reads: CAIRAAGTESSEAFF. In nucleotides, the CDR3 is TGTGCCATCAGGGCCGCCGGGACAGAATCGTCTGAAGCTTTCTTT.

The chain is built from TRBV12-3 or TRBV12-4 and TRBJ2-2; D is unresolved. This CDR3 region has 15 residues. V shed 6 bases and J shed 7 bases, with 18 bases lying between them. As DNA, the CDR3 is TGTGCCAGCAGACCAAACATAGGATATGGCGGGGAGCTGTTTTTT. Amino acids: CASRPNIGYGGELFF.

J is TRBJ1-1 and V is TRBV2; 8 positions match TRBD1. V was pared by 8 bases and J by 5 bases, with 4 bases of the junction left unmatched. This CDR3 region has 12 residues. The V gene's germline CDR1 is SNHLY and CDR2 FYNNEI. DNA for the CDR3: TGTGCCAGCGACAGGGGTTGGACTGAAGCTTTCTTT. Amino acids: CASDRGWTEAFF.

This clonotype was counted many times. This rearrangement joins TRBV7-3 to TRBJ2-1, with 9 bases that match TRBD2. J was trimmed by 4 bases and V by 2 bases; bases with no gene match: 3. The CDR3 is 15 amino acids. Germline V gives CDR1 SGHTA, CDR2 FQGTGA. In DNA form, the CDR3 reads TGTGCCAGCAGCTTATTTAGCGGGGGATACAATGAGCAGTTCTTC. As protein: CASSLFSGGYNEQFF. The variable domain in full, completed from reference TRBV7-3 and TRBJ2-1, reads GAGVSQTPSNKVTEKGKYVELRCDPISGHTALYWYRQSLGQGPEFLIYFQGTGAADDSGLPNDRFFAVRPEGSVSTLKIQRTERGDSAVYLCASSLFSGGYNEQFFGPGTRLTVL.

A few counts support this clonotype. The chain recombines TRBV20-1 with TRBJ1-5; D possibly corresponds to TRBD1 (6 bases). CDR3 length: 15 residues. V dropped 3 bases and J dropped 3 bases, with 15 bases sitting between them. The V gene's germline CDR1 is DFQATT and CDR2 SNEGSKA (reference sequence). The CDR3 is CSASGGGVTNQPQHF. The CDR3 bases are TGCAGTGCTAGTGGGGGCGGGGTTACCAATCAGCCCCAGCATTTT.

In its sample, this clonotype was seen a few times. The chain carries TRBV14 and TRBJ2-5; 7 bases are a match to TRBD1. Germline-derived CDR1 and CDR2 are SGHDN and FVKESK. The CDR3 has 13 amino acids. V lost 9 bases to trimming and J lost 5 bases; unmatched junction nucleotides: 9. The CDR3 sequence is CASNRGSAETQYF. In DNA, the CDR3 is TGTGCCAGTAACAGGGGTTCAGCGGAGACCCAGTACTTC.

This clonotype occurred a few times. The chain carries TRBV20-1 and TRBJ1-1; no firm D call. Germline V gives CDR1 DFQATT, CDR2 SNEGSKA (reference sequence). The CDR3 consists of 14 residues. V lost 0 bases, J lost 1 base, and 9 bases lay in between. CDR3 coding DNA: TGCAGTGCTAGAGATCCCTTGGGGAACACTGAAGCTTTCTTT. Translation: CSARDPLGNTEAFF.

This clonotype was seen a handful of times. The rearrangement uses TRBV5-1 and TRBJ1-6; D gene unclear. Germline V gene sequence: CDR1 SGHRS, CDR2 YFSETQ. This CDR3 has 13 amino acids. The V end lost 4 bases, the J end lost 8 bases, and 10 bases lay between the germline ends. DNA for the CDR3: TGCGCCAGCAGCACTGGGGAGGATTCACCCCTCCACTTT. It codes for CASSTGEDSPLHF.

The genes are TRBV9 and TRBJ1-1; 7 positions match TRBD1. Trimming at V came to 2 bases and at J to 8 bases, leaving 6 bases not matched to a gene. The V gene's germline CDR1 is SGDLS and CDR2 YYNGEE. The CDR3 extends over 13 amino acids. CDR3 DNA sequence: TGTGCCAGCAGCGTCGGGACAGTCCACGAAGCTTTCTTT. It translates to CASSVGTVHEAFF.

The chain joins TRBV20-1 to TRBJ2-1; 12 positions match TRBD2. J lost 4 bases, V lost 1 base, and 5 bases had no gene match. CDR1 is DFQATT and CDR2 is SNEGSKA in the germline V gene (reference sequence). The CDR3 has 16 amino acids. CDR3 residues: CSARATGTSGYNEQFF. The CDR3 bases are TGCAGTGCTAGAGCTACCGGGACTAGCGGGTACAATGAGCAGTTCTTC.

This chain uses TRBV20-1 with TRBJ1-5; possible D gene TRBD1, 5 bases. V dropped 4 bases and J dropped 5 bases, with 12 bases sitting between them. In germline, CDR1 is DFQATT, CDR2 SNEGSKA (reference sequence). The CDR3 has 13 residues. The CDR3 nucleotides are TGCAGTGCTATCAGCAGGGCAGATCAGCCCCAGCATTTT. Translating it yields CSAISRADQPQHF.

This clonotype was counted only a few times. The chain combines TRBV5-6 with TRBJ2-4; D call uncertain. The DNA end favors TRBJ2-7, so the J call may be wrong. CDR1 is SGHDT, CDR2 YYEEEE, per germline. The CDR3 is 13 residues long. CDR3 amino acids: CASSLGRHYEQYF. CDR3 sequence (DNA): TGTGCCAGCAGCTTGGGACGGCACTACGAGCAGTACTTC.

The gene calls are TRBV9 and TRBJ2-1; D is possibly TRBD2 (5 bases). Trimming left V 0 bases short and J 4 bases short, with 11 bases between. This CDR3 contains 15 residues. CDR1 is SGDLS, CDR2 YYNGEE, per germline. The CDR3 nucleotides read TGTGCCAGCAGCGTAGCGGCAACGGGATACAATGAGCAGTTCTTC. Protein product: CASSVAATGYNEQFF.

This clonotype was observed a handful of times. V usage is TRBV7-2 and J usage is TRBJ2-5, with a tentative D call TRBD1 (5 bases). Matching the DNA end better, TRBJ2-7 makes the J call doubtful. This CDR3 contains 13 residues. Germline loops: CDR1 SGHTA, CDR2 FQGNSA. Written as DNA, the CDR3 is TGTGCCAGCAGCTTAGAAGGGGTCCACGAGCAGTACTTC. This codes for CASSLEGVHEQYF.

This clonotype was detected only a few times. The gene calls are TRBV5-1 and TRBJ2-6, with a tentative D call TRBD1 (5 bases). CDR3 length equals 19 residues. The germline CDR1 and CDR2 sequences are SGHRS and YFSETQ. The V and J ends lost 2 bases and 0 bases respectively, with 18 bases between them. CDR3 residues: CASSLFDQGNPSGANVLTF. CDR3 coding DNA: TGCGCCAGCAGCTTATTCGATCAGGGAAACCCCTCTGGGGCCAACGTCCTGACTTTC.